This T cell receptor (beta chain) was found in a study of T cell responses to AZD1222 COVID-19 vaccine. Study conclusions and caveats: Donors were chiefly white British, with a greater number of females, and clonal diversity was perhaps underestimated.

Note on this clone: Its specificity is unknown.

Second doses that came at about 4 or about 12 weeks were put together. Profiling relied on immunoSEQ multiplex PCR, and the TCRdb table lists in-frame clones only, not all of them. The sample holds under 120,000 clones; 87% are singletons and the top ten take 2% to 2.5%. The CDR3 has 15 residues. V shed 1 base and J 5 bases; nucleotides not matched to a gene: 7. CDR1 is SSHAT and CDR2 is FNYEAQ in the germline V gene (reference sequence). The source material was peripheral blood, sampled 28 days after the second AZD1222 dose. The J gene is TRBJ2-5, the V gene TRBV7-7, with 7 bases fitting TRBD1. This receptor was identified in an adult who received the AZD1222 COVID-19 vaccine. The CDR3 protein is CASSLDRGSLETQYF. The CDR3 DNA reads as TGTGCCAGCAGCTTAGACAGGGGTAGCCTGGAGACCCAGTACTTC.